This note documents a single T cell receptor beta chain sequence. Its antigen target is currently unknown. No clone much larger than this one lies a single base away; base qualities are absent. Peripheral blood CD8+ and CD4+ T cells from healthy donors, Susac syndrome patients and multiple sclerosis patients were profiled by high-throughput TCR beta sequencing. The multiple sclerosis controls were treatment-naive patients whose relapsing-remitting disease, either stable or active, fulfilled the revised McDonald criteria. Bulk CD8+ and CD4+ T cells were purified magnetically by negative isolation, whereas CD8+ TEMRA cells were enriched by FACS. Blood was collected in EDTA tubes and processed within 24 hours, with PBMCs isolated through density gradient centrifugation. PBMCs intended for TCR sequencing were cryopreserved in liquid nitrogen and were subsequently thawed in a 37 degrees C water bath. Purity of sorted or isolated CD4+, CD8+ and CD8+ TEMRA cells was at least 90%.

Sequences SGHVS (CDR1) and FQNEAQ (CDR2) are obtained from the germline V gene. Trimming takes 2 bases from V and 7 bases from J, and the germline ends sit 30 bases apart. Inclusive of the bounding cysteine and phenylalanine, the CDR3 is 20 residues long. Only the CDR3 DNA stays, 60 bases, in frame from base 1. This record comes from a study of CD8 T cells in Susac syndrome (dated by TCRdb to between 2017 and 2020). For the study in its entirety: The study used repertoire sequencing to test whether antigen drove CD8+ T cell activation and differentiation in Susac syndrome.

RNA was extracted using the RNeasy kit, and 0.5 to 1 microgram was reverse transcribed with random hexamers. TCR beta CDR3 regions were amplified with the immunoSEQ multiplex PCR assay covering 54 Vbeta and 13 Jbeta segments. To correct PCR amplification bias, a synthetic template baseline was used for both primer optimization and computational correction. As for the authors' bioinformatics: Reads were annotated to V, D and J genes according to IMGT and were analyzed with immunoSEQ Analyzer, with only productive sequences retained. Clonality was calculated as one minus the Shannon entropy normalized by log2 of the number of productive unique sequences. For each patient and control, public and private clones were evaluated among the 100 most prevalent clones. Susac-specific clones were defined as absent from healthy and MS cohorts, around 970 published viral clones and other ImmuneACCESS disease sequences. TCRdb redid the processing of the public reads, applying fastp at Q25 and MiXCR, and retained in-frame beta chains. Each CDR3 protein appears once, grouped with its most common genes and DNA. V and J calls and clone size were set by TCRdb, not the authors. Within this sample are a few hundred thousand distinct CDR3 sequences, with 95% of them counted one time only. Around 0.08% of the sample belongs to the ten largest clones.

Results the study describes overall, beyond this receptor: The number of individuals in the TCR sequencing and HLA analysis was recognized as being relatively small.

The receptor comes from a human donor with multiple sclerosis. Sequences were obtained from CD4+ T cells from PBMCs. Recombination linked TRBV7-8 to TRBJ2-1; D gene: possibly TRBD2, on 6 matching bases. The nucleotide sequence is TGTGCCAGCAGCTTACAACTCTGGGGAGGCCGTGGCAGTAAATCGAATGAGCAGTTCTTC. Its amino acids are CASSLQLWGGRGSKSNEQFF.